This T cell receptor beta chain appears in the sequencing data of a study of T cell repertoires in cytomegalovirus infection. Study-wide background: HLA-B-restricted CMV epitopes that are well studied were used alongside recently identified HLA-C-restricted ones. It was the public TCR beta signatures that indicated both CMV infection and matching HLA type. Findings and limits, study-wide: Summed frequency of public TCR beta families distinguished CMV carriers with the relevant HLA. CMV-specific TCR beta clonotypes restricted by HLA-C were the ones dominating the ex vivo response.

TCRdb passed the reads through MiXCR, listing each CDR3 protein once. The data show under 850,000 distinct CDR3 sequences, roughly a third seen once. This clonotype was counted a few times. Its target is unknown. This CDR3 contains 13 residues. The germline gives CDR1 MNHEY, CDR2 SMNVEV (reference sequence). The trim removed 6 bases at V and 3 bases at J, leaving 3 bases unmatched. The V and J genes are TRBV27 and TRBJ2-3, with 7 positions matching TRBD1. Material: cultured PBMCs, obtained from culture after CMV antigen stimulation. The clonotype originates from a human donor in good health (CMV status not recorded). Some clones in this sample may be carry-over from other donors' samples. CDR3 coding DNA: TGTGCCAGCAGGAGGGGGCATACAGATACGCAGTATTTT. As protein: CASRRGHTDTQYF.